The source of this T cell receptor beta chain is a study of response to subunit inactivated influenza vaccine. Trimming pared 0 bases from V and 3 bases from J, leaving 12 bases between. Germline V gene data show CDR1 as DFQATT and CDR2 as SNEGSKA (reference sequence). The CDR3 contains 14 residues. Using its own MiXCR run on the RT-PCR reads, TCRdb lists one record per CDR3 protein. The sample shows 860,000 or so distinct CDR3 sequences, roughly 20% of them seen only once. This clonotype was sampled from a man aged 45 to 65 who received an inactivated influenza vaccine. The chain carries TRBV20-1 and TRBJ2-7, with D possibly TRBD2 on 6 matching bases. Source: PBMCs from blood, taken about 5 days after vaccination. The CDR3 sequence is CSARDVGGIYEQYF. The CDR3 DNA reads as TGCAGTGCTAGAGATGTAGGAGGGATCTACGAGCAGTACTTC.